This entry lists 32 T cell receptor beta chains sequenced from one sample in a study of PD-1 blockade in classical Hodgkin lymphoma. Method: immunoSEQ multiplex PCR; TCRdb's copy keeps in-frame clones and lacks some. The sample lists approximately 90,000 clones; about nine tenths were seen once. The patients all showed relapse after autologous stem cell transplantation, while their brentuximab vedotin exposure varied. The sample in question was peripheral blood mononuclear cells (PBMCs), obtained before the second cycle of nivolumab. The receptors originated from a human donor with classical Hodgkin lymphoma.

The CDR3 nucleotides read TGTGCCAGCAGCCCGGGAGGGGCCGGGACCCAGTACTTC. It encodes CASSPGGAGTQYF. The chain carries TRBV7-9 and TRBJ2-5; 8 nucleotides align to TRBD2. CDR1 and CDR2 from the germline V gene are SEHNR and FQNEAQ (reference sequence). The CDR3 is 13 residues long. V lost 5 bases, J lost 7 bases, and 6 bases stayed unmatched. Full variable domain (outside the CDR3, taken from reference TRBV7-9 and TRBJ2-5): DTGVSQNPRHKITKRGQNVTFRCDPISEHNRLYWYRQTLGQGPEFLTYFQNEAQLEKSRLLSDRFSAERPKGSFSTLEIQRTEQGDSAMYLCASSPGGAGTQYFGPGTRLLVL.

This chain uses TRBV6-1 with TRBJ1-4; the match to TRBD1 covers 11 bases. The CDR3 has 15 amino acids. Germline CDR1 MNHNS, CDR2 SASEGT. The V gene end was trimmed by 4 bases and the J gene end by 6 bases; junction bases not matched to a gene: 4. The CDR3, as DNA: TGTGCCAGCAGTGCACGGGACAGGGGGGATGAAAAACTGTTTTTT. Protein sequence: CASSARDRGDEKLFF.

The chain carries TRBV28 and TRBJ2-1; TRBD1 matches at 8 bases. CDR1 and CDR2 from the germline V gene are MDHEN and SYDVKM. This CDR3 has 14 amino acids. Trimming took 4 bases from V and 3 from J; bases not matched to a gene: 2. The CDR3 protein is CASSSGTGYNEQFF. The DNA for the CDR3 is TGTGCCAGCAGTTCCGGGACAGGCTACAATGAGCAGTTCTTC.

The chain carries TRBV6-5 and TRBJ2-7, with 8 bases lining up with TRBD1. This CDR3 has 14 amino acids. V lost 7 bases, J lost 1 base, and 6 bases stayed unmatched. Germline CDR1 is MNHEY and CDR2 is SVGAGI. The CDR3 nucleotides are TGTGCCAGCACCAGAACAGGGGGGTCCTACGAGCAGTACTTC. Translating it yields CASTRTGGSYEQYF.

This chain connects TRBV7-7 to TRBJ2-7, with TRBD2 matching 10 bases. The germline gives CDR1 SSHAT, CDR2 FNYEAQ (reference sequence). The trim removed 5 bases at V and 5 bases at J, leaving 12 bases unmatched. CDR3 length: 16 amino acids. The CDR3 here is CASSPRFSGRMDEQYF. CDR3 in DNA: TGTGCCAGCAGCCCACGATTTAGCGGGAGGATGGACGAGCAGTACTTC.

The J gene is TRBJ2-5, the V gene TRBV28, with TRBD2 matching 8 bases. The trim removed 4 bases at V and 1 base at J, leaving 5 bases unmatched. The CDR3 loop spans 15 amino acids. CDR1 is MDHEN, CDR2 SYDVKM, per germline. CDR3: CASSWEGLGQETQYF. The DNA of the CDR3 is TGTGCCAGCAGTTGGGAGGGACTAGGCCAAGAGACCCAGTACTTC.

The CDR3, as DNA: TGTGCCAGCTCACCACTACAGGGATTCGGTGATGAAAAACTGTTTTTT. It is translated as CASSPLQGFGDEKLFF. The chain couples TRBV18 to TRBJ1-4, with D possibly being TRBD1 (6 bases). CDR3 length: 16 residues. Germline V gene sequence: CDR1 KGHSH, CDR2 LQKENI. Trimming left V 1 base short and J 6 bases short, with 15 bases between. Together with reference TRBV18 and TRBJ1-4, the CDR3 gives the full variable domain: NAGVMQNPRHLVRRRGQEARLRCSPMKGHSHVYWYRQLPEEGLKFMVYLQKENIIDESGMPKERFSAEFPKEGPSILRIQQVVRGDSAAYFCASSPLQGFGDEKLFFGSGTQLSVL.

This clone is a singleton in its sample. This chain connects TRBV18 to TRBJ2-3; D call uncertain. CDR3 length equals 14 residues. Germline V gene lookup returns CDR1 KGHSH and CDR2 LQKENI. Trimming shortened V by 6 bases and J by 2 bases, and 12 bases separated the two germline ends. CDR3 nucleotide sequence: TGTGCCAGCTCTACACAAACCTCCACAGATACGCAGTATTTT. This gives the protein CASSTQTSTDTQYF.

J is TRBJ2-1 and V is TRBV20-1; no definite D call. Deletions cut 6 bases from V and 12 bases from J, with 9 bases between. In germline, CDR1 is DFQATT, CDR2 SNEGSKA (reference sequence). The CDR3 covers 9 residues. The CDR3, as DNA: TGCAGTGCGGGCACAGTGCAGTTCTTC. Translation gives CSAGTVQFF.

J is TRBJ1-1 and V is TRBV5-5, with D unresolved. Trimming left V 6 bases short and J 0 bases short, with 9 bases between. The germline V gene encodes CDR1 SGHKS and CDR2 YYEKEE (reference sequence). The CDR3 is 13 amino acids. The CDR3 is CASTLSVNTEAFF. In DNA, the CDR3 is TGTGCCAGCACCTTAAGTGTGAACACTGAAGCTTTCTTT. The full variable domain, with the rest looked up from reference TRBV5-5 and TRBJ1-1, is DAGVTQSPTHLIKTRGQQVTLRCSPISGHKSVSWYQQVLGQGPQFIFQYYEKEERGRGNFPDRFSARQFPNYSSELNVNALLLGDSALYLCASTLSVNTEAFFGQGTRLTVV.

The chain carries TRBV2 and TRBJ2-3; no definite D call. Germline CDR1 is SNHLY and CDR2 is FYNNEI. V was cut by 6 bases and J by 5 bases, with 18 bases left in between. The CDR3 totals 15 residues. The CDR3 region is CASRRRNPQGDTQYF. The CDR3 bases are TGTGCCAGCAGACGTAGGAACCCTCAAGGAGATACGCAGTATTTT.

The rearrangement links TRBV30 to TRBJ1-2, with 7 bases aligning to TRBD1. J gave up 0 bases and V 4 bases, and 8 bases lay outside the gene matches. The CDR3 is made up of 15 amino acids. Germline CDR1 reads GTSNPN; CDR2 reads SVGIG (reference sequence). The CDR3 coding sequence is TGTGCCTGGAATGTACAGGGGACAGCTAACTATGGCTACACCTTC. The encoded protein is CAWNVQGTANYGYTF.

V is TRBV21-1 and J is TRBJ1-2; TRBD1, the table's D call, was not compared with the DNA. TRBV21-1 is noted as a pseudogene. This CDR3 comprises 14 residues. Here the CDR3 DNA reads TGTGCCAGCAGCGCATACGGGACAGACTATGGCTACACCTTC. Protein: CASSAYGTDYGYTF.

The chain is built from TRBV6-4 and TRBJ1-1; TRBD1 might be the D (5 bases). CDR3 length equals 13 residues. Germline V gene lookup returns CDR1 MRHNA and CDR2 SNTAGT. Trimming removed 4 bases from V and 1 base from J, with 7 bases in between. CDR3 nucleotide sequence: TGTGCCAGCAGTGGACAGCCGAACACTGAAGCTTTCTTT. Protein product: CASSGQPNTEAFF.

The chain has TRBV11-2 and TRBJ2-1; 13 bases map to TRBD2. The germline CDR1 and CDR2 sequences are SGHAT and FQNNGV. The CDR3 runs to 18 residues. The V gene end was trimmed by 5 bases and the J gene end by 9 bases; junction bases not matched to a gene: 16. The CDR3 here is CASSPSQLAGGSAGEQFF. The CDR3 bases are TGTGCCAGCAGCCCGTCCCAACTAGCGGGAGGGTCCGCCGGTGAGCAGTTCTTC.

The chain uses TRBV5-3 and TRBJ2-6, with TRBD2 identical over 10 bases. TRBV5-3 qualifies as an ORF whose function is uncertain. The CDR3 extends over 18 amino acids. The V segment lost 4 bases and the J segment 0 bases; nucleotides outside the gene matches: 7. The chain's CDR3 is CARSLRTSGNSGANVLTF. The DNA of the CDR3 is TGTGCCAGAAGCCTTCGGACTAGCGGAAACTCTGGGGCCAACGTCCTGACTTTC.

The chain combines TRBV5-6 with TRBJ2-4; D is ambiguous. There are 13 residues in the CDR3. Trimming pared 1 base from V and 5 bases from J, leaving 7 bases between. CDR1 SGHDT and CDR2 YYEEEE come from the germline V gene. The CDR3 region has the DNA TGTGCCAGCAGCTTGATTGGGGAAAACATTCAGTACTTC. Amino acid sequence: CASSLIGENIQYF. The full variable domain, rest sourced from reference TRBV5-6 and TRBJ2-4, is DAGVTQSPTHLIKTRGQQVTLRCSPKSGHDTVSWYQQALGQGPQFIFQYYEEEERQRGNFPDRFSGHQFPNYSSELNVNALLLGDSALYLCASSLIGENIQYFGAGTRLSVL.

The V call is TRBV6-5, the J call TRBJ2-5; weak D call: TRBD1 (7 bases). Between the trimmed V and J ends, which lost 6 bases and 2 bases, there was a span of 13 bases. Germline V gene sequence: CDR1 MNHEY, CDR2 SVGAGI. The CDR3 is made up of 14 amino acids. The CDR3 sequence is CASSRGTAQETQYF. The CDR3 DNA is TGTGCCAGCAGCCGGGGGACAGCACAAGAGACCCAGTACTTC.

The V and J genes are TRBV6-1 and TRBJ2-1; no clear D. The CDR3 has 11 amino acids. V was pared by 3 bases and J by 8 bases, with 5 bases between. Looked up from germline, CDR1 is MNHNS and CDR2 is SASEGT. The CDR3 DNA is TGTGCCAGCAGTGAGCTGTATGAGCAGTTCTTC. Translated, it gives CASSELYEQFF.

This sequence joins TRBV29-1 and TRBJ2-7; maybe TRBD2 (5 bases). Per the germline V gene, CDR1 is SQVTM and CDR2 is ANQGSEA. V lost 5 bases and J 7 bases, leaving 24 bases between the germline ends. The CDR3 has 15 amino acids. This CDR3 reads CSVKLVTGARGEQYF. CDR3 bases: TGCAGCGTTAAACTAGTTACGGGTGCTCGTGGGGAGCAGTACTTC.

The chain has TRBV7-9 and TRBJ2-2; TRBD2 matches 11 bases. This CDR3 is built from 19 residues. The trim removed 5 bases at V and 5 bases at J, leaving 16 bases unmatched. Germline-derived CDR1 and CDR2 are SEHNR and FQNEAQ (reference sequence). The CDR3 spells CASSPGGPTSGMETGELFF. CDR3 nucleotides: TGTGCCAGCAGCCCTGGGGGGCCGACTAGCGGGATGGAAACCGGGGAGCTGTTTTTT.

This clone was seen only a few times. This sequence joins TRBV29-1 and TRBJ2-7; tentative D call: TRBD2 (5 bases). The CDR3 has 14 residues. Germline loops: CDR1 SQVTM, CDR2 ANQGSEA. Trimming stripped 3 bases from V and 3 bases from J, with 15 bases between. In DNA, the CDR3 is TGCAGCGTTGAGGACGGCTGGAGGAGCTACGAGCAGTACTTC. Translation: CSVEDGWRSYEQYF.

The chain couples TRBV19 to TRBJ2-1; 8 positions agree with TRBD2. Germline loops: CDR1 LNHDA, CDR2 SQIVND (reference sequence). This CDR3 is built from 15 residues. V was clipped by 6 bases and J by 4 bases; unmatched bases: 8. In DNA form, the CDR3 reads TGTGCCAGTAGCCCACTGCCTAGCGGGTACAATGAGCAGTTCTTC. It codes for CASSPLPSGYNEQFF.

Here the CDR3 reads CASSPLDYYEQYF. The CDR3 DNA reads TGTGCCAGCAGCCCGTTGGACTACTACGAGCAGTACTTC. The chain carries TRBV7-2 and TRBJ2-7, with a tentative D call TRBD2 (6 bases). Trimming pared 5 bases from V and 3 bases from J, leaving 11 bases between. Germline V lookup: CDR1 SGHTA, CDR2 FQGNSA. This CDR3 is built from 13 residues.

This clone was seen once. The rearrangement joins TRBV6-6 to TRBJ2-7; D not certain. The V gene's germline CDR1 is MNHNY and CDR2 SVGAGI (reference sequence). V shed 0 bases and J shed 4 bases, with 10 bases lying between them. The CDR3 is 14 amino acids. CDR3 protein: CASSYSGRWYEQYF. DNA for the CDR3: TGTGCCAGCAGTTACTCGGGCAGGTGGTACGAGCAGTACTTC.

In its sample, this clone was seen once. The V gene is TRBV6-6, the J gene TRBJ1-2, with 8 bases matching TRBD1. V shed 2 bases, J shed 7 bases, and the junction held 6 bases outside the gene matches. Per germline, CDR1 MNHNY and CDR2 SVGAGI (reference sequence). This CDR3 is built from 14 residues. The DNA of the CDR3 is TGTGCCAGCAGTTACCCGGACAGGGATGCTGGCTACACCTTC. This codes for CASSYPDRDAGYTF.

J is TRBJ1-2 and V is TRBV9, with D possibly matching TRBD1 (5 bases). Per germline, CDR1 SGDLS and CDR2 YYNGEE. The CDR3 has 15 residues. V was clipped by 3 bases and J by 1 base, with 13 bases between them. This CDR3 reads CASSAPGLNNYGYTF. The CDR3 DNA follows: TGTGCCAGCAGCGCACCGGGACTGAATAACTATGGCTACACCTTC.

V usage is TRBV10-3 and J usage is TRBJ1-5; no clear D. Trimming stripped 5 bases from V and 0 bases from J, with 5 bases between. Germline CDR1 ENHRY, CDR2 SYGVKD. The CDR3 runs to 13 residues. The CDR3 region is CAISPNSNQPQHF. The CDR3 coding sequence is TGTGCCATCAGTCCTAATAGCAATCAGCCCCAGCATTTT.

The chain is built from TRBV19 and TRBJ2-2, with 13 bases lining up with TRBD2. This CDR3 has 18 amino acids. Germline CDR1 is LNHDA and CDR2 is SQIVND (reference sequence). The trim removed 4 bases at V and 7 bases at J, leaving 12 bases unmatched. In DNA, the CDR3 is TGTGCCAGTAGTAAACGGAATGGACTAGCGGGAGTGGTCGGGGAGCTGTTTTTT. It yields the protein CASSKRNGLAGVVGELFF.

This clone was counted between two and nine times. V is TRBV6-4 and J is TRBJ1-2; possible D gene TRBD1, 5 bases. The germline V and J ends were trimmed by 7 bases and 5 bases, with 20 bases remaining between them. CDR3 length: 15 residues. Germline V gene lookup returns CDR1 MRHNA and CDR2 SNTAGT. As DNA, the CDR3 is TGTGCCAGCACCCCTTCCTGGGACCGCGATTATGGCTACACCTTC. It yields the protein CASTPSWDRDYGYTF.

This chain uses TRBV4-1 with TRBJ2-3, with TRBD2 identical over 7 bases. Germline assignment: CDR1 MGHRA and CDR2 YSYEKL. The CDR3 runs 17 residues. The trim removed 3 bases at V and 5 bases at J, leaving 14 bases unmatched. In nucleotides, the CDR3 is TGCGCCAGCAGCCACGCGCGGGGGTGGCAGGGTTTAGATACGCAGTATTTT. Translated: CASSHARGWQGLDTQYF.

The chain is built from TRBV19 and TRBJ1-4; D might be TRBD1 (6 bases). Germline CDR1 and CDR2: LNHDA and SQIVND (reference sequence). CDR3 size: 15 residues. Trimming took 1 base from V and 7 from J, leaving 13 bases between them. The CDR3 DNA is TGTGCCAGTAGTATAGGGGGGGGGCTTGGTGAAAAACTGTTTTTT. Translating it yields CASSIGGGLGEKLFF.